These T cell receptor beta chains were read from a single sample in a study of OX40 agonist ivuxolimab in advanced cancers. Clones were sequenced by immunoSEQ multiplex PCR, and TCRdb holds only the in-frame ones, with some missing. The table shows nearly 80,000 clones, with less than 95% occurring only once. The specimen comprised CD4+ or CD8+ T cells sorted from blood, sampled in a trial of the OX40 agonist ivuxolimab. Source of these receptors: an adult with an advanced solid tumor such as melanoma, head and neck, liver or kidney cancer. Each CDR3 is given with its conserved first and last residue. D genes are given only for firm matches. Expanded clones get a size class; other rows say once, few or many, or leave the size out.

v_call	d_call	clone_size	j_call	cdr3_aa	cdr3_nt
TRBV7-3	TRBD2	-	TRBJ2-5	CASSLTREGGQETQYF	TGTGCCAGCAGCTTAACCCGGGAGGGAGGGCAAGAGACCCAGTACTTC
TRBV11-2	-	-	TRBJ1-6	CASSPGTVYNSPLHF	TGTGCCAGCAGCCCTGGCACAGTCTATAATTCACCCCTCCACTTT
TRBV5-8	TRBD1	-	TRBJ2-7	CASSRRGQSYEQYF	TGTGCCAGCAGCCGCAGGGGGCAATCCTACGAGCAGTACTTC
TRBV6-5	-	-	TRBJ2-5	CASSVGPRETQYF	TGTGCCAGCAGTGTAGGTCCGCGTGAGACCCAGTACTTC
TRBV27	TRBD1	-	TRBJ1-1	CASNQRQGGTEAFF	TGTGCCAGCAATCAACGACAGGGAGGGACTGAAGCTTTCTTT
TRBV27	-	-	TRBJ2-3	CASRGDSTDTQYF	TGTGCCAGCAGAGGGGACAGCACAGATACGCAGTATTTT
TRBV7-9	-	-	TRBJ2-5	CASSQKEKETQYF	TGTGCCAGCAGCCAAAAGGAAAAAGAGACCCAGTACTTC
TRBV1	-	-	TRBJ1-5	CTSSQEIWQGNQPQHF	TGCACCAGCAGCCAAGAGATTTGGCAGGGCAATCAGCCCCAGCATTTT
TRBV28	-	-	TRBJ2-7	CASSLGTGLSYEQYF	TGTGCCAGCAGTTTAGGGACGGGCCTCTCCTACGAGCAGTACTTC
TRBV9	TRBD1	-	TRBJ1-4	CASSESGTGAEKLFF	TGTGCCAGCAGCGAATCCGGGACAGGGGCTGAAAAACTGTTTTTT
TRBV4-3	TRBD2	once	TRBJ2-1	CASSQEVLADWGGYNEQFF	TGCGCCAGCAGCCAAGAGGTACTAGCGGATTGGGGGGGGTACAATGAGCAGTTCTTC
TRBV7-3	TRBD1	-	TRBJ2-1	CASSSGTGYNEQFF	TGTGCCAGCAGCTCCGGGACAGGGTACAATGAGCAGTTCTTC
TRBV7-9	-	-	TRBJ2-3	CASSPPAVTDTQYF	TGTGCCAGCAGCCCCCCCGCGGTCACAGATACGCAGTATTTT
TRBV7-3	TRBD1	-	TRBJ2-1	CASSTGTVNEQFF	TGTGCCAGCAGCACAGGGACAGTCAATGAGCAGTTCTTC
TRBV6-5	TRBD1	-	TRBJ1-5	CASTQGQGNQPQHF	TGTGCCAGCACCCAGGGACAGGGAAATCAGCCCCAGCATTTT
TRBV27	TRBD1	once	TRBJ2-7	CATQGAVNEQYF	TGTGCCACCCAGGGGGCAGTCAACGAGCAGTACTTC
TRBV5-6	-	-	TRBJ1-2	CASSLGVGGYTF	TGTGCCAGCAGCTTAGGGGTTGGCGGCTACACCTTC
TRBV5-1	TRBD1	-	TRBJ2-3	CASSLEGAENTQYF	TGCGCCAGCAGCTTGGAGGGGGCCGAAAATACGCAGTATTTT
TRBV5-6	-	-	TRBJ2-7	CASSLEVTYEQYF	TGTGCCAGCAGCTTGGAGGTTACCTACGAGCAGTACTTC
TRBV27	-	-	TRBJ2-2	CASSLVREVNTGELFF	TGTGCCAGCAGTTTGGTGCGCGAGGTGAACACCGGGGAGCTGTTTTTT
TRBV7-9	TRBD1	-	TRBJ1-2	CASSGGQGAPGGYTF	TGTGCCAGCAGCGGGGGACAGGGGGCGCCGGGAGGCTACACCTTC
TRBV28	-	once	TRBJ2-1	CASSLVGNNEQFF	TGTGCCAGCAGTTTGGTGGGGAACAATGAGCAGTTCTTC
TRBV6-1	-	-	TRBJ2-2	CAIGQGYTGELFF	TGTGCCATCGGGCAGGGCTACACCGGGGAGCTGTTTTTT
TRBV7-6	TRBD2	-	TRBJ2-1	CASSLRGLAGAEQFF	TGTGCCAGCAGCTTAAGAGGACTAGCGGGGGCTGAGCAGTTCTTC
TRBV2	-	once	TRBJ2-5	CASSDQYQETQYF	TGTGCCAGCAGTGACCAGTACCAAGAGACCCAGTACTTC
TRBV27	-	-	TRBJ1-5	CASGRPQHF	TGTGCCAGCGGCCGACCCCAGCATTTT
TRBV30	-	-	TRBJ2-3	CDTIVTLETDTQYF	TGTGACACGATCGTCACATTGGAGACAGATACGCAGTATTTT
TRBV7-9	-	-	TRBJ2-7	CASSSVYEQYF	TGTGCCAGCAGCTCAGTCTACGAGCAGTACTTC
TRBV13	-	-	TRBJ2-7	CASSVTYEQYF	TGTGCCAGCAGCGTCACCTACGAGCAGTACTTC
TRBV5-8	-	-	TRBJ1-4	CASRRVTTANEKLFF	TGTGCCAGCAGACGTGTCACGACTGCGAATGAAAAACTGTTTTTT
TRBV19	-	-	TRBJ2-7	CASSIQGGHYEQYF	TGTGCCAGTAGTATTCAGGGGGGGCACTACGAGCAGTACTTC
TRBV7-8	-	-	TRBJ1-5	CASSAMDSNQPQHF	TGTGCCAGCAGTGCAATGGATAGCAATCAGCCCCAGCATTTT
TRBV4-1	TRBD2	-	TRBJ2-5	CASSQGTSGSGETQYF	TGCGCCAGCAGCCAAGGGACTAGCGGGAGTGGCGAGACCCAGTACTTC
TRBV28	-	-	TRBJ2-2	CASSWDGSNTGELFF	TGTGCCAGCAGTTGGGACGGCTCCAACACCGGGGAGCTGTTTTTT
TRBV7-8	-	-	TRBJ2-3	CASRGHYEDTQYF	TGTGCCAGCAGGGGACACTACGAAGATACGCAGTATTTT
TRBV5-4	-	-	TRBJ2-5	CASSPMGEETQYF	TGTGCCAGCAGCCCGATGGGGGAAGAGACCCAGTACTTC